This passage covers 21 T cell receptor beta chains from one sample sequenced in a study of cytomegalovirus exposure and HLA in healthy donors. Primers: 60 Vbeta forward and 13 Jbeta reverse. The protocol was immunoSEQ multiplex PCR, while the TCRdb copy is restricted to in-frame clones and leaves out a portion. The sample comprises about 130,000 clones, 65% to 90% of which are singletons, and around 1.3% rests with the top ten. The sequenced material came from PBMCs. Receptors originate from a girl aged 2-10 years in good health and CMV-seronegative.

CDR3 in amino acids: CASSDPSGGTGELFF. CDR3 bases: TGTGCCAGCAGTGATCCCAGCGGGGGGACCGGGGAGCTGTTTTTT. The chain is built from TRBV2 and TRBJ2-2, with 9 bases lining up with TRBD2. Per germline, CDR1 SNHLY and CDR2 FYNNEI. V shed 3 bases, J shed 5 bases, and the junction held 4 bases outside the gene matches. This CDR3 comprises 15 residues.

The chain has TRBV5-5 and TRBJ1-4, with D tentatively TRBD1 (6 bases). This CDR3 contains 15 residues. The germline gives CDR1 SGHKS, CDR2 YYEKEE (reference sequence). V was trimmed by 2 bases and J by 6 bases, leaving 14 bases between them. CDR3 in amino acids: CASSFTGTLDEKLFF. The CDR3 region has the DNA TGTGCCAGCAGCTTTACAGGGACACTTGATGAAAAACTGTTTTTT.

The chain couples TRBV18 to TRBJ1-5; TRBD1 might be the D (5 bases). CDR3 length: 17 residues. Germline V gene sequence: CDR1 KGHSH, CDR2 LQKENI. Trimming left V 5 bases short and J 4 bases short, with 21 bases between. This chain's CDR3 is CASSSIGGSHSNQPQHF. CDR3 nucleotides: TGTGCCAGCTCATCCATTGGGGGGAGCCACAGTAATCAGCCCCAGCATTTT.

This chain uses TRBV2 with TRBJ2-1; D is perhaps TRBD2 (5 bases). V lost 8 bases, J lost 0 bases, and 26 bases lay in between. The CDR3 loop spans 19 amino acids. Germline V CDR1 and CDR2: SNHLY, FYNNEI. This chain's CDR3 is CASANEGRLGSLSYNEQFF. CDR3 DNA sequence: TGTGCCAGCGCAAACGAGGGCAGATTAGGTTCCCTCTCCTACAATGAGCAGTTCTTC.

The table lists this clone with a count of one. The junction differs from germline at one of its ends, possibly a read error. This sample also contains other DNA sequences that code for the same CDR3. The chain uses TRBV5-4 and TRBJ2-1, with 9 bases aligning to TRBD2. The CDR3 is made up of 15 amino acids. Germline CDR1 SGHNT, CDR2 YYREEE (reference sequence). The CDR3 loop reads CASSIPGLAAREQFF. CDR3 coding DNA: TGCGCCAGCAGCATTCCGGGACTAGCCGCCCGTGAGCAGTTCTTC.

The chain recombines TRBV19 with TRBJ2-7; D may be TRBD2 (6 bases). There are 15 residues in the CDR3. CDR1 and CDR2 from the germline V gene are LNHDA and SQIVND (reference sequence). Trimming stripped 3 bases from V and 4 bases from J, with 16 bases between. CDR3 sequence: CASSIYTGSRYEQYF. DNA of the CDR3: TGTGCCAGTAGTATCTACACCGGGAGTAGGTACGAGCAGTACTTC.

This rearrangement joins TRBV4-1 to TRBJ2-3; TRBD2 agrees at 8 bases. The CDR3 contains 16 residues. J was trimmed by 5 bases and V by 4 bases; bases with no gene match: 11. Germline CDR1 reads MGHRA; CDR2 reads YSYEKL. The CDR3 loop is CASSPGAGVSVDTQYF. For the CDR3, the DNA is TGCGCCAGCAGCCCGGGAGCGGGAGTTTCAGTAGATACGCAGTATTTT.

The sample holds one count of this clone. V gene TRBV19 combines with J gene TRBJ1-1; possible D gene TRBD1, 6 bases. The germline V and J ends were trimmed by 5 bases and 4 bases, with 14 bases remaining between them. The CDR3 has 14 amino acids. In germline, CDR1 is LNHDA, CDR2 SQIVND (reference sequence). CDR3 protein: CASSAGTSGTEAFF. The CDR3 DNA sequence: TGTGCCAGTAGTGCCGGGACATCAGGCACTGAAGCTTTCTTT.

This clone was counted a few times. V usage is TRBV6-6 and J usage is TRBJ2-1, with D perhaps matching TRBD1 (5 bases). The V gene's germline CDR1 is MNHNY and CDR2 SVGAGI (reference sequence). This CDR3 is built from 15 residues. V was clipped by 2 bases and J by 4 bases, with 12 bases between them. Here the CDR3 reads CASSYGAPRYNEQFF. In DNA form, the CDR3 reads TGTGCCAGCAGTTACGGGGCCCCGCGGTACAATGAGCAGTTCTTC.

V is TRBV29-1 and J is TRBJ1-5, with a tentative D call TRBD1 (5 bases). The CDR3 loop spans 15 amino acids. Germline assignment: CDR1 SQVTM and CDR2 ANQGSEA. V was clipped by 4 bases and J by 5 bases, with 18 bases between them. This CDR3 reads CSVGDSSLADQPQHF. DNA of the CDR3: TGCAGCGTTGGAGACAGCTCCTTAGCCGATCAGCCCCAGCATTTT.

The chain recombines TRBV4-1 with TRBJ2-3; no definite D call. The germline V gene has CDR1 MGHRA and CDR2 YSYEKL. The V gene lost 1 base and the J gene lost 3 bases, with 11 bases spanning the gap. There are 15 residues in the CDR3. As DNA, the CDR3 is TGCGCCAGCAGCCAAGTTGCAGGTACTACAGATACGCAGTATTTT. As protein: CASSQVAGTTDTQYF.

The rearrangement links TRBV27 to TRBJ2-2; D unclear. The CDR3 spans 15 residues. Trimming removed 7 bases from V and 4 bases from J, with 16 bases in between. Germline values: CDR1 MNHEY, CDR2 SMNVEV (reference sequence). CDR3 sequence: CASTPRSQFTGELFF. The CDR3 nucleotides read TGTGCCAGCACCCCCCGTTCACAGTTCACCGGGGAGCTGTTTTTT.

The chain links TRBV19 to TRBJ1-1; D is ambiguous. Germline V gene sequence: CDR1 LNHDA, CDR2 SQIVND (reference sequence). The CDR3 runs 13 residues. Trimming took 4 bases from V and 8 from J, leaving 14 bases between them. As DNA, the CDR3 is TGTGCCAGTAGTAGCGGTAGACGTGTCGAAGCTTTCTTT. It codes for CASSSGRRVEAFF.

V usage is TRBV7-8 and J usage is TRBJ1-1; possible D gene TRBD1, 5 bases. Trimming cost V 1 base and J 5 bases, with 17 bases left between them. Germline CDR1 and CDR2: SGHVS and FQNEAQ. This CDR3 is built from 16 residues. CDR3 DNA: TGTGCCAGCAGCTTAGAAGGCCGGGGGGTGAGGACTGAAGCTTTCTTT. Residues: CASSLEGRGVRTEAFF.

In its sample, this clone was seen once. This rearrangement joins TRBV29-1 to TRBJ2-7, with TRBD1 as a possible D gene (6 bases). CDR3 size: 15 residues. V was cut by 2 bases and J by 0 bases, with 14 bases left in between. The germline CDR1 and CDR2 sequences are SQVTM and ANQGSEA. The CDR3 nucleotides are TGCAGCGTTGAATTAAGGGGACATGGCTCCTACGAGCAGTACTTC. Protein: CSVELRGHGSYEQYF.

This rearrangement joins TRBV7-6 to TRBJ2-5; 7 bases map to TRBD2. The DNA end is a closer match to TRBJ2-7, so the J assignment may be wrong. CDR1 and CDR2 (germline): SGHVS, FNYEAQ. The CDR3 is 16 amino acids. The CDR3 sequence: CASSLGGDSGSYEQYF. In DNA, the CDR3 is TGTGCCAGCAGCTTAGGAGGAGATAGCGGGTCCTACGAGCAGTACTTC.

CDR3 region: CATSRDQRGYEQYF. Here the CDR3 DNA reads TGTGCCACCAGCAGAGACCAGCGGGGCTACGAGCAGTACTTC. V is TRBV15 and J is TRBJ2-7; 7 bases match TRBD2. Unmatched junction bases numbered 2, after V lost 0 bases and J lost 3 bases. Germline V gene lookup returns CDR1 LNHNV and CDR2 YYDKDF (reference sequence). The CDR3 is 14 amino acids.

This clone was recorded only once. The chain uses TRBV30 and TRBJ2-1; 9 bases are a match to TRBD1. After removal of 0 bases from V and 1 base from J, the junction contained 1 base not matched to a gene. This CDR3 has 15 residues. Per the germline V gene, CDR1 is GTSNPN and CDR2 is SVGIG (reference sequence). The CDR3 sequence is CAWSVGTGSYNEQFF. The DNA of the CDR3 is TGTGCCTGGAGTGTAGGGACAGGGTCCTACAATGAGCAGTTCTTC. Full variable domain (remainder filled in from reference TRBV30 and TRBJ2-1): SQTIHQWPATLVQPVGSPLSLECTVEGTSNPNLYWYRQAAGRGLQLLFYSVGIGQISSEVPQNLSASRPQDRQFILSSKKLLLSDSGFYLCAWSVGTGSYNEQFFGPGTRLTVL.

Comments on this clone: Other DNA sequences from this sample encode an identical CDR3 as well. This chain uses TRBV19 with TRBJ1-5; the D gene is possibly TRBD1 (5 bases). The CDR3 sequence is 13 residues long. Between the trimmed V and J ends, which lost 7 bases and 1 base, there was a span of 8 bases. Germline V lookup: CDR1 LNHDA, CDR2 SQIVND (reference sequence). The CDR3 sequence is CASIGGSNQPQHF. The CDR3 coding sequence is TGTGCCAGTATCGGGGGGAGCAATCAGCCCCAGCATTTT.

This CDR3 reads CARSELAGGPVTGELFF. The CDR3 bases are TGTGCCAGATCAGAACTAGCGGGAGGGCCGGTCACCGGGGAGCTGTTTTTT. The chain couples TRBV28 to TRBJ2-2; 13 bases are shared with TRBD2. V shed 9 bases and J 4 bases; nucleotides not matched to a gene: 11. This CDR3 comprises 17 residues. Per germline, CDR1 MDHEN and CDR2 SYDVKM.

This clone was counted only a few times. This chain connects TRBV30 to TRBJ1-3; D not certain. CDR3 length: 13 amino acids. Looked up from germline, CDR1 is GTSNPN and CDR2 is SVGIG (reference sequence). The ends were cut back, 0 bases at V and 2 bases at J, with 5 bases in the middle. The CDR3 is CAWSVSPGNTIYF. CDR3 sequence (DNA): TGTGCCTGGAGTGTTAGTCCTGGAAACACCATATATTTT. Supplemented by reference TRBV30 and TRBJ1-3, the full variable domain reads SQTIHQWPATLVQPVGSPLSLECTVEGTSNPNLYWYRQAAGRGLQLLFYSVGIGQISSEVPQNLSASRPQDRQFILSSKKLLLSDSGFYLCAWSVSPGNTIYFGEGSWLTVV.